This T cell receptor (beta chain) was recovered during a study of blood T cell repertoires in COVID-19. Study overall: COVID-19 samples collected from the United States, Italy and Spain covered acute and convalescent phases. T cells, B-cell-depleted T cells, or PBMCs supplied cDNA or gDNA.

Germline values: CDR1 SGHTA, CDR2 FQGTGA. Trimming shortened V by 3 bases and J by 8 bases, and 10 bases separated the two germline ends. The CDR3 totals 12 residues. Authors' methods: Quantification of nucleated cells was approximated via reference gene primer amplification. Generated by immunoSEQ multiplex PCR, the TCRdb table keeps only in-frame clones and is missing some. That table gives V, J and clone size, and the DNA gave D and trimming. The repertoire includes 250,000 to 350,000 clones, roughly 90% of them detected once, and roughly 12% sits in the top ten. Patients from Seattle were sampled longitudinally, starting during active infection. In its sample, this clone was seen once.

The sample taken for sequencing was peripheral blood. The receptor comes from a woman aged 30 to 39 with COVID-19, enrolled during active disease. The chain employs TRBV7-3 and TRBJ1-2; D is unclear. The CDR3 spells CASSFGSEGYTF. The CDR3 DNA follows: TGTGCCAGCAGCTTCGGGAGTGAGGGCTACACCTTC.